Shown below are 28 T cell receptor beta chains from a single sample sequenced in a study of cytomegalovirus exposure and HLA in healthy donors. Amplification used 60 Vbeta primers and 13 Jbeta primers. The repertoire was sequenced with immunoSEQ multiplex PCR; TCRdb's copy has only in-frame clones and lacks some. This repertoire shows about 140,000 clones, roughly three quarters found once; its top ten account for around 5%. Specimen: PBMCs. These TCRs come from a male donor in good health and CMV-seronegative.

The V gene is TRBV19, the J gene TRBJ1-1, with a tentative D call TRBD1 (5 bases). Looked up from germline, CDR1 is LNHDA and CDR2 is SQIVND (reference sequence). The CDR3 length is 15 residues. V lost 3 bases and J lost 4, with 15 bases in between. The CDR3 DNA is TGTGCCAGTAGTATTTGGGCACAGGTCAGCACTGAAGCTTTCTTT. This encodes CASSIWAQVSTEAFF.

CDR3 in DNA: TGTGCCAGCTCACCGGGGGGGGCCGGTGGCTACACCTTC. As protein: CASSPGGAGGYTF. The chain carries TRBV18 and TRBJ1-2, with D maybe TRBD1 (6 bases). Germline loops: CDR1 KGHSH, CDR2 LQKENI. V lost 3 bases and J 7 bases, leaving 12 bases between the germline ends. The CDR3 loop spans 13 amino acids.

The chain combines TRBV5-1 with TRBJ1-6; no clear D. CDR3 length: 15 amino acids. Deletions cut 0 bases from V and 7 bases from J, with 11 bases between. The germline V gene encodes CDR1 SGHRS and CDR2 YFSETQ. Written as DNA, the CDR3 is TGCGCCAGCAGCTTGGAATCGGTTGCGAATTCACCCCTCCACTTT. It encodes CASSLESVANSPLHF. Drawing the rest from reference TRBV5-1 and TRBJ1-6, the complete variable domain is KAGVTQTPRYLIKTRGQQVTLSCSPISGHRSVSWYQQTPGQGLQFLFEYFSETQRNKGNFPGRFSGRQFSNSRSEMNVSTLELGDSALYLCASSLESVANSPLHFGNGTRLTVT.

This clone has only a few counts. The chain combines TRBV5-4 with TRBJ1-2; 7 bases align to TRBD1. Germline assignment: CDR1 SGHNT and CDR2 YYREEE (reference sequence). CDR3 size: 12 residues. The V segment lost 10 bases and the J segment 4 bases; nucleotides outside the gene matches: 7. The CDR3 coding sequence is TGTGCCGGCAACACAGGGGCCTATGGCTACACCTTC. This encodes CAGNTGAYGYTF.

The J gene is TRBJ2-1, the V gene TRBV7-9, with TRBD1 identical over 8 bases. Germline V gives CDR1 SEHNR, CDR2 FQNEAQ (reference sequence). V shed 3 bases and J 4 bases; nucleotides not matched to a gene: 2. CDR3 length: 14 residues. The CDR3 spells CASSFGQGYNEQFF. The CDR3 coding sequence is TGTGCCAGCAGCTTTGGACAGGGATACAATGAGCAGTTCTTC.

V usage is TRBV9 and J usage is TRBJ2-7; TRBD1 agrees at 7 bases. From germline, CDR1 is SGDLS and CDR2 YYNGEE. CDR3 length: 15 amino acids. Trimming took 0 bases from V and 1 from J; bases not matched to a gene: 4. This chain's CDR3 is CASSVETGLSYEQYF. The CDR3, as DNA: TGTGCCAGCAGCGTAGAGACAGGGTTATCCTACGAGCAGTACTTC. Full variable domain (remainder filled in from reference TRBV9 and TRBJ2-7): DSGVTQTPKHLITATGQRVTLRCSPRSGDLSVYWYQQSLDQGLQFLIQYYNGEERAKGNILERFSAQQFPDLHSELNLSSLELGDSALYFCASSVETGLSYEQYFGPGTRLTVT.

The chain joins TRBV6-1 to TRBJ2-7; no clear D gene. The germline V and J ends were trimmed by 7 bases and 4 bases, with 11 bases remaining between them. Germline lookup yields CDR1 MNHNS and CDR2 SASEGT. The CDR3 spans 12 residues. CDR3 DNA: TGTGCCAGCATAAGGATCGGGTACGAGCAGTACTTC. It is translated as CASIRIGYEQYF.

The V and J genes are TRBV5-6 and TRBJ2-3; TRBD1 might be the D (5 bases). The CDR3 is 15 amino acids. Germline lookup yields CDR1 SGHDT and CDR2 YYEEEE. The V end was cut by 0 bases, the J end by 0 bases, with 8 bases between. CDR3 in amino acids: CASSLARASTDTQYF. CDR3 bases: TGTGCCAGCAGCTTGGCCAGGGCTAGCACAGATACGCAGTATTTT.

The chain employs TRBV2 and TRBJ2-5; 8 nucleotides match TRBD2. Per germline, CDR1 SNHLY and CDR2 FYNNEI. This CDR3 spans 14 amino acids. Germline trimming cut 3 bases from V and 5 bases from J; bases unmatched to any gene: 5. CDR3 loop: CASSDRAGAETQYF. CDR3 nucleotides: TGTGCCAGCAGTGACCGAGCGGGGGCTGAGACCCAGTACTTC.

This clone was counted only a few times. The chain carries TRBV7-2 and TRBJ1-2, with a possible D match to TRBD1 (6 bases). The CDR3 contains 13 residues. The V and J ends lost 3 bases and 7 bases respectively, with 12 bases between them. Per the germline V gene, CDR1 is SGHTA and CDR2 is FQGNSA. This CDR3 is CASSLSQGGGYTF. The DNA of the CDR3 is TGTGCCAGCAGCTTGTCACAGGGCGGTGGCTACACCTTC.

V and J are TRBV19 and TRBJ1-6, with D possibly matching TRBD1 (5 bases). Trimming shortened V by 6 bases and J by 4 bases, and 13 bases separated the two germline ends. CDR3 length: 15 amino acids. Germline V CDR1 and CDR2: LNHDA, SQIVND (reference sequence). CDR3 in amino acids: CASRQDSLYNSPLHF. The CDR3 DNA is TGTGCCAGTAGACAAGACAGCCTTTATAATTCACCCCTCCACTTT.

The V call is TRBV27, the J call TRBJ2-1, with D perhaps TRBD1 (6 bases). This CDR3 is 13 amino acids long. Trimming took off 2 bases at V and 8 bases at J, with 10 bases between the two ends. Germline CDR1 is MNHEY and CDR2 is SMNVEV (reference sequence). The CDR3 loop reads CASSLNRVDEQFF. The CDR3 region has the DNA TGTGCCAGCAGTTTAAACAGGGTGGATGAGCAGTTCTTC.

The chain couples TRBV14 to TRBJ2-5; D is perhaps TRBD1 (5 bases). The CDR3 runs 13 residues. V was trimmed by 1 base and J by 7 bases, leaving 10 bases between them. Looked up from germline, CDR1 is SGHDN and CDR2 is FVKESK. CDR3 residues: CASSQVVTGTQYF. The CDR3 DNA reads TGTGCCAGCAGCCAAGTCGTAACAGGGACCCAGTACTTC.

V and J are TRBV29-1 and TRBJ1-1; D gene unclear. This CDR3 is 14 amino acids long. Germline V CDR1 and CDR2: SQVTM, ANQGSEA. V lost 0 bases to trimming and J lost 7 bases, with 15 bases between them. The CDR3 coding sequence is TGCAGCGTTGAAGATCCCGTCGGTCTGAGTGAAGCTTTCTTT. Its translation: CSVEDPVGLSEAFF.

The J gene is TRBJ1-1, the V gene TRBV5-1, with D perhaps TRBD1 (6 bases). Germline CDR1 reads SGHRS; CDR2 reads YFSETQ. Trimming took off 3 bases at V and 9 bases at J, with 21 bases between the two ends. This CDR3 is built from 15 residues. The CDR3 here is CASSYTQGFPSKAFF. CDR3 coding DNA: TGCGCCAGCAGCTACACACAGGGTTTTCCTAGCAAAGCTTTCTTT.

This clone was picked up one time. The rearrangement joins TRBV30 to TRBJ1-6; 7 bases map to TRBD1. This CDR3 region has 14 residues. V lost 5 bases, J lost 5 bases, and 6 bases stayed unmatched. Germline lookup yields CDR1 GTSNPN and CDR2 SVGIG (reference sequence). In nucleotides, the CDR3 is TGTGCCTGGCACTCGGGACAGCATAATTCACCCCTCCACTTT. It specifies CAWHSGQHNSPLHF.

The rearrangement links TRBV7-2 to TRBJ2-7; D is perhaps TRBD1 (5 bases). The germline gives CDR1 SGHTA, CDR2 FQGNSA. The CDR3 has 14 amino acids. V was clipped by 4 bases and J by 3 bases, with 13 bases between them. This CDR3 is CASSSRAGIYEQYF. The CDR3 coding sequence is TGTGCCAGCAGCTCACGGGCAGGGATCTACGAGCAGTACTTC.

This clone has only a few counts. This sequence joins TRBV5-5 and TRBJ1-1; 7 bases map to TRBD1. The CDR3 sequence is 14 residues long. CDR1 is SGHKS and CDR2 is YYEKEE in the germline V gene (reference sequence). J gave up 1 base and V 1 base, and 1 base lay outside the gene matches. The CDR3 here is CASSLWTGNTEAFF. CDR3 DNA: TGTGCCAGCAGCTTGTGGACAGGGAACACTGAAGCTTTCTTT.

Here the CDR3 DNA reads TGTGCCAGCAGCTTCGGAGGGATCACTGAAGCTTTCTTT. Encoded protein: CASSFGGITEAFF. The rearrangement links TRBV7-3 to TRBJ1-1; unclear D gene. The CDR3 has 13 amino acids. The V gene lost 3 bases and the J gene lost 4 bases, with 9 bases spanning the gap. Germline-derived CDR1 and CDR2 are SGHTA and FQGTGA. Filled out from reference TRBV7-3 and TRBJ1-1, the complete variable domain reads GAGVSQTPSNKVTEKGKYVELRCDPISGHTALYWYRQSLGQGPEFLIYFQGTGAADDSGLPNDRFFAVRPEGSVSTLKIQRTERGDSAVYLCASSFGGITEAFFGQGTRLTVV.

This clone was detected only once. J is TRBJ2-7 and V is TRBV4-2; 12 nucleotides agree with TRBD2. J lost 6 bases, V lost 0 bases, and 9 bases had no gene match. Germline V CDR1 and CDR2: LGHNA, YNFKEQ. The CDR3 length is 17 residues. This CDR3 reads CASSQDLPSGGASEQYF. DNA for the CDR3: TGTGCCAGCAGCCAAGATCTTCCTAGCGGGGGGGCGAGCGAGCAGTACTTC.

The chain is built from TRBV5-1 and TRBJ2-2; 7 nucleotides align to TRBD1. Per the germline V gene, CDR1 is SGHRS and CDR2 is YFSETQ. The CDR3 spans 16 residues. The J segment lost 4 bases and the V segment lost 4 bases, leaving 10 bases of the junction unmatched. CDR3 in amino acids: CASSANSQGSTGELFF. The CDR3 region has the DNA TGCGCCAGCAGCGCTAACTCACAGGGGTCCACCGGGGAGCTGTTTTTT.

CDR3 region: CASSLVRVRQPQHF. For the CDR3, the DNA is TGTGCCAGCAGCTTAGTCAGGGTGAGGCAGCCCCAGCATTTT. The J gene is TRBJ1-5, the V gene TRBV7-2, with D possibly TRBD1 on 5 matching bases. This CDR3 contains 14 residues. Trimming cost V 1 base and J 7 bases, with 11 bases left between them. CDR1 and CDR2 (germline): SGHTA, FQGNSA. The entire variable domain, with the rest obtained from reference TRBV7-2 and TRBJ1-5, is as follows: GAGVSQSPSNKVTEKGKDVELRCDPISGHTALYWYRQSLGQGLEFLIYFQGNSAPDKSGLPSDRFSAERTGGSVSTLTIQRTQQEDSAVYLCASSLVRVRQPQHFGDGTRLSIL.

This clone occurred a few times. CDR3 coding DNA: TGTGCCAGCAGTCACAGGGGTCCAGGGTACAATGAGCAGTTCTTC. This sequence encodes CASSHRGPGYNEQFF. The chain has TRBV27 and TRBJ2-1, with 7 positions matching TRBD1. The germline CDR1 and CDR2 sequences are MNHEY and SMNVEV (reference sequence). Losses at the gene ends were 5 bases for V and 4 bases for J; bases not matched to a gene: 8. The CDR3 is 15 amino acids.

This chain uses TRBV7-9 with TRBJ1-4, with D possibly being TRBD1 (5 bases). The CDR3 is made up of 16 amino acids. The germline gives CDR1 SEHNR, CDR2 FQNEAQ (reference sequence). V lost 1 base and J 8 bases, leaving 17 bases between the germline ends. The CDR3 here is CASSLEQGATLEKLFF. In DNA form, the CDR3 reads TGTGCCAGCAGCTTAGAACAAGGGGCAACCCTAGAAAAACTGTTTTTT.

The chain recombines TRBV9 with TRBJ1-6; no reliable D call. Germline V gives CDR1 SGDLS, CDR2 YYNGEE. Between the trimmed V and J ends, which lost 3 bases and 10 bases, there was a span of 8 bases. CDR3 size: 12 residues. The CDR3 DNA reads as TGTGCCAGCAGCGCTCCCGGGTCACCCCTCCACTTT. It codes for CASSAPGSPLHF.

The CDR3 loop is CASSGPGPGYYGYTF. DNA of the CDR3: TGTGCCAGCAGCGGACCCGGCCCAGGGTACTATGGCTACACCTTC. The chain recombines TRBV9 with TRBJ1-2; D is perhaps TRBD1 (5 bases). CDR1 is SGDLS, CDR2 YYNGEE, per germline. Trimming left V 3 bases short and J 3 bases short, with 15 bases between. The CDR3 runs to 15 residues.

The CDR3 sequence is CSAVDSYGYTF. The DNA of the CDR3 is TGCAGTGCTGTGGACAGCTATGGCTACACCTTC. V gene TRBV20-1 combines with J gene TRBJ1-2; a weak D match, TRBD1 (6 bases). V was clipped by 5 bases and J by 4 bases, with 8 bases between them. CDR1 DFQATT and CDR2 SNEGSKA come from the germline V gene (reference sequence). This CDR3 has 11 amino acids.

The V gene is TRBV5-1, the J gene TRBJ1-2, with TRBD1 matching 8 bases. This CDR3 is built from 15 residues. Germline CDR1 SGHRS, CDR2 YFSETQ. V gave up 0 bases and J gave up 3 bases; unmatched junction bases: 4. CDR3 amino acids: CASSLGDRPYYGYTF. CDR3 DNA sequence: TGCGCCAGCAGCTTGGGGGACAGGCCTTACTATGGCTACACCTTC. Full variable domain (outside the CDR3, taken from reference TRBV5-1 and TRBJ1-2): KAGVTQTPRYLIKTRGQQVTLSCSPISGHRSVSWYQQTPGQGLQFLFEYFSETQRNKGNFPGRFSGRQFSNSRSEMNVSTLELGDSALYLCASSLGDRPYYGYTFGSGTRLTVV.